The 13 T cell receptor beta chains reported below all come from one sample, sequenced in a study of T cells in localized non-small cell lung cancer. TCRdb's copy holds only in-frame clones and misses some; the assay was immunoSEQ multiplex PCR. The table shows about 24,000 clones, with around nine tenths occurring only once. The specimen comprised peripheral blood, sampled before any cancer treatment. The receptor set was obtained from a man aged 35 to 70 with stage I squamous cell lung carcinoma.

The gene calls are TRBV2 and TRBJ1-6; D not resolved. The CDR3 has 13 residues. Germline V lookup: CDR1 SNHLY, CDR2 FYNNEI. The V end lost 8 bases, the J end lost 4 bases, and 9 bases lay between the germline ends. The CDR3 bases are TGTGCCAGCTTCCCGGTGTATAATTCACCCCTCCACTTT. It codes for CASFPVYNSPLHF.

The rearrangement uses TRBV4-3 and TRBJ2-7; possibly TRBD1 for D (6 bases). The germline V gene encodes CDR1 LGHNA and CDR2 YSLEER. The V end lost 0 bases, the J end lost 2 bases, and 20 bases lay between the germline ends. This CDR3 region has 18 residues. The CDR3 loop is CASSQDTMTGYTTYEQYF. The DNA of the CDR3 is TGCGCCAGCAGCCAAGACACTATGACAGGCTATACTACCTACGAGCAGTACTTC.

The V and J genes are TRBV2 and TRBJ2-3; D unresolved. This CDR3 spans 14 amino acids. V lost 4 bases to trimming and J lost 0 bases, with 8 bases between them. The germline V gene encodes CDR1 SNHLY and CDR2 FYNNEI. In DNA form, the CDR3 reads TGTGCCAGCAGTGTGCTGACTAGCACAGATACGCAGTATTTT. It yields the protein CASSVLTSTDTQYF. The entire variable domain, with the rest obtained from reference TRBV2 and TRBJ2-3, is as follows: EPEVTQTPSHQVTQMGQEVILRCVPISNHLYFYWYRQILGQKVEFLVSFYNNEISEKSEIFDDQFSVERPDGSNFTLKIRSTKLEDSAMYFCASSVLTSTDTQYFGPGTRLTVL.

The V call is TRBV19, the J call TRBJ1-6; D gene ambiguous. Trimming took 5 bases from V and 10 from J, leaving 15 bases between them. Germline V lookup: CDR1 LNHDA, CDR2 SQIVND (reference sequence). The CDR3 sequence is 14 residues long. DNA for the CDR3: TGTGCCAGTAGTTCGTCGGGAGGTAGCTCACCCCTCCACTTT. It is translated as CASSSSGGSSPLHF.

This chain joins TRBV7-2 and TRBJ2-3; D is ambiguous. CDR1 is SGHTA, CDR2 FQGNSA, per germline. V gave up 1 base and J gave up 1 base, with 9 bases separating them. The CDR3 extends over 15 amino acids. The CDR3 bases are TGTGCCAGCAGCTTAGACAACGCGGGCACAGATACGCAGTATTTT. Protein product: CASSLDNAGTDTQYF.

The genes are TRBV7-9 and TRBJ2-7; TRBD2 might be the D (5 bases). The CDR3 is 14 amino acids. V lost 2 bases and J 6 bases, leaving 14 bases between the germline ends. Germline lookup yields CDR1 SEHNR and CDR2 FQNEAQ (reference sequence). CDR3 bases: TGTGCCAGCAGCTTATTCGGGGTTAGTACCGAGCAGTACTTC. Protein product: CASSLFGVSTEQYF.

The chain joins TRBV19 to TRBJ1-2; 12 bases align to TRBD1. The CDR3 has 15 amino acids. The germline V gene has CDR1 LNHDA and CDR2 SQIVND (reference sequence). Germline trimming cut 9 bases from V and 6 bases from J; bases unmatched to any gene: 11. DNA for the CDR3: TGTGCCAGCCAGATAGGGACAGGGGGCGGAAATGGCTACACCTTC. Amino acids: CASQIGTGGGNGYTF.

V usage is TRBV7-2 and J usage is TRBJ1-5; D gene ambiguous. Germline assignment: CDR1 SGHTA and CDR2 FQGNSA. The CDR3 is 13 residues long. Trimming left V 1 base short and J 7 bases short, with 8 bases between. CDR3 sequence reads: CASSLVEYQPQHF. The CDR3 DNA follows: TGTGCCAGCAGCTTAGTGGAGTACCAGCCCCAGCATTTT.

The rearrangement joins TRBV11-2 to TRBJ1-2; D gene unclear. The ends were cut back, 5 bases at V and 13 bases at J, with 14 bases in the middle. The CDR3 has 11 amino acids. CDR1 is SGHAT, CDR2 FQNNGV, per germline. The CDR3 loop is CASSPVGRPTF. The DNA for the CDR3 is TGTGCCAGCAGCCCCGTGGGCAGGCCCACCTTC. The full variable domain, in which reference TRBV11-2 and TRBJ1-2 provide the parts outside the CDR3, is EAGVAQSPRYKIIEKRQSVAFWCNPISGHATLYWYQQILGQGPKLLIQFQNNGVVDDSQLPKDRFSAERLKGVDSTLKIQPAKLEDSAVYLCASSPVGRPTFGSGTRLTVV.

The table lists this clone with a count of one. The genes are TRBV6-1 and TRBJ1-2; no clear D gene. In germline, CDR1 is MNHNS, CDR2 SASEGT. The CDR3 runs 12 residues. Trimming shortened V by 1 base and J by 2 bases, and 2 bases separated the two germline ends. The CDR3 coding sequence is TGTGCCAGCAGTGAAGTCAACTATGGCTACACCTTC. It yields the protein CASSEVNYGYTF.

This chain uses TRBV27 with TRBJ2-7; TRBD1 aligns across 8 bases. Per germline, CDR1 MNHEY and CDR2 SMNVEV (reference sequence). The CDR3 extends over 16 amino acids. V lost 3 bases to trimming and J lost 5 bases; unmatched junction nucleotides: 12. The CDR3 loop reads CASSFDPQGELDEQYF. The DNA of the CDR3 is TGTGCCAGCAGTTTCGACCCACAGGGGGAGCTTGACGAGCAGTACTTC.

This clone was counted once. The chain combines TRBV19 with TRBJ2-3; D remains unclear. From germline, CDR1 is LNHDA and CDR2 SQIVND (reference sequence). The CDR3 loop spans 14 amino acids. V gave up 1 base and J gave up 2 bases, with 7 bases separating them. The CDR3 nucleotides are TGTGCCAGTAGTATAGGGTCAGACACAGATACGCAGTATTTT. It encodes CASSIGSDTDTQYF.

The rearrangement joins TRBV6-5 to TRBJ2-7, with 10 bases that match TRBD1. With V trimmed by 6 bases and J by 0 bases, 2 bases remained unmatched. CDR1 MNHEY and CDR2 SVGAGI come from the germline V gene. The CDR3 is 14 amino acids. The DNA for the CDR3 is TGTGCCAGCAGGGGACAGGGGAGCTCCTACGAGCAGTACTTC. This translates into CASRGQGSSYEQYF.